This TCR beta chain was captured in a study of blood T cell repertoires in COVID-19. Whole-study context: COVID-19 samples collected from the United States, Italy and Spain covered acute and convalescent phases. Sample material is recorded as cDNA or gDNA derived from T cells, B-cell-depleted T cells, or PBMCs.

The CDR3 runs 14 residues. From germline, CDR1 is SGHRS and CDR2 YFSETQ. Trimming took off 2 bases at V and 4 bases at J, with 9 bases between the two ends. In the authors' workflow: Amplification with reference gene primers provided the estimates of nucleated cell counts. Only in-frame clones appear in the TCRdb table, and some are missing; sequencing was by immunoSEQ multiplex PCR. The V and J calls and the clone size are those of that table, but D and trimming were determined from the DNA. The sample yields about 46,000 clones, roughly 87% seen once. The sample was peripheral blood. The receptor was derived from a man in his 60s with active COVID-19. The chain carries TRBV5-1 and TRBJ1-4; D is ambiguous. The CDR3 DNA is TGCGCCAGCAGCTTAGAGGCTTTTAATGAAAAACTGTTTTTT. Amino acid sequence: CASSLEAFNEKLFF. The complete variable domain, with remaining parts taken from reference TRBV5-1 and TRBJ1-4, reads KAGVTQTPRYLIKTRGQQVTLSCSPISGHRSVSWYQQTPGQGLQFLFEYFSETQRNKGNFPGRFSGRQFSNSRSEMNVSTLELGDSALYLCASSLEAFNEKLFFGSGTQLSVL.